The clone carrying this T cell receptor (beta chain) was observed a handful of times. Its specificity is unknown. This specimen comes from a study of human T cells and chemical hapten exposure. Turning to the study itself: Investigators sensitized about 2 cm by about 2 cm of upper inner arm skin with 2% DPC. Study results and caveats: Expanded TCR sets contained significantly more large CDR3 similarity clusters than controls.

TCRdb ran MiXCR on the RACE reads and lists one entry per CDR3 protein. The sample yields about 160,000 distinct CDR3 sequences, 25% to 35% seen once. Time point given: patch test 3, about 24 weeks after DPC sensitization. Treatment: therapeutic diphenylcyclopropenone sensitization with weekly scalp DPC. Donors, patients with alopecia ranging from 18 to 70 years old and judged suitable for DPC, provided samples. The TCR sequence derives from a woman under 30 with alopecia areata. Some clones in this sample may be carry-over from other donors' samples. Specimen: whole blood, collected in connection with sensitization to the hapten diphenylcyclopropenone (DPC).

The CDR3 reads CSVGMAGEAFF. The DNA for the CDR3 is TGCAGCGTGGGGATGGCGGGTGAAGCTTTCTTT. The chain carries TRBV29-1 and TRBJ1-1; D gene ambiguous. Trimming took off 6 bases at V and 7 bases at J, with 12 bases between the two ends. Germline V gene sequence: CDR1 SQVTM, CDR2 ANQGSEA. The CDR3 is 11 amino acids.